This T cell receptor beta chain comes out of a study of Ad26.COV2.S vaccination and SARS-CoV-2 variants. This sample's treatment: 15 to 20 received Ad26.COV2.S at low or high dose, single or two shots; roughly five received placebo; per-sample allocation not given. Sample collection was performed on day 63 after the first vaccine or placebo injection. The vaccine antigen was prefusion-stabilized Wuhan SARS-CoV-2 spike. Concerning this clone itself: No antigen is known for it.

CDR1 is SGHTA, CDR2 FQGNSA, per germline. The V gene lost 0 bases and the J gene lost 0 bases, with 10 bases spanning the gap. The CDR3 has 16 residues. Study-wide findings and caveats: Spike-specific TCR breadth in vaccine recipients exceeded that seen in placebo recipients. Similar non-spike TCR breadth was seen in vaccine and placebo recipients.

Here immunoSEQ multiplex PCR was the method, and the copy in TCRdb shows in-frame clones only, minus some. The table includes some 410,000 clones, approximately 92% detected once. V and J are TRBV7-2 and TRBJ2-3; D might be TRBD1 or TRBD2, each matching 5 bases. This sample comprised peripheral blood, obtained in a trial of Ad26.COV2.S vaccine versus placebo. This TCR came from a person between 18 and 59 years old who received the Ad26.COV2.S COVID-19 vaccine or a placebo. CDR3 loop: CASSLAGRISTDTQYF. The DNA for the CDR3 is TGTGCCAGCAGCTTAGCGGGACGAATTAGCACAGATACGCAGTATTTT.